A single sample gave rise to the 8 T cell receptor beta chains below, sequenced in a study of blood T cell repertoires in COVID-19. Method: immunoSEQ multiplex PCR; TCRdb's copy keeps in-frame clones and lacks some. Of around 190,000 clones listed, roughly 84% were seen once; the top ten hold more than 1.5%. Sequenced: peripheral blood. These receptors were taken from a human donor in a cohort sampled during active COVID-19.

V is TRBV28 and J is TRBJ2-7, with 7 bases that match TRBD2. Germline CDR1 reads MDHEN; CDR2 reads SYDVKM. The CDR3 sequence is 15 residues long. Trimming took 8 bases from V and 2 from J; bases not matched to a gene: 12. CDR3 region: CASRPGGSVPYEQYF. CDR3 DNA: TGTGCCAGCCGTCCTGGCGGGAGTGTACCCTACGAGCAGTACTTC.

J is TRBJ2-7 and V is TRBV6-5, with D maybe TRBD1 (5 bases). Germline CDR1 MNHEY, CDR2 SVGAGI. This CDR3 has 11 residues. V was trimmed by 5 bases and J by 7 bases, leaving 9 bases between them. This chain's CDR3 is CASSTRTEQYF. The DNA for the CDR3 is TGTGCCAGCAGTACGCGGACAGAGCAGTACTTC.

The rearrangement links TRBV5-1 to TRBJ2-1, with D tentatively TRBD1 (6 bases). CDR1 and CDR2 (germline): SGHRS, YFSETQ. The CDR3 loop spans 12 amino acids. V lost 3 bases and J 9 bases, leaving 10 bases between the germline ends. The CDR3 nucleotides read TGCGCCAGCAGCTCATCAGGGGTTGAGCAGTTCTTC. Translating gives CASSSSGVEQFF.

V usage is TRBV19 and J usage is TRBJ2-7, with 8 nucleotides matching TRBD2. The V gene's germline CDR1 is LNHDA and CDR2 SQIVND (reference sequence). Germline trimming cut 8 bases from V and 4 bases from J; bases unmatched to any gene: 13. The CDR3 contains 15 residues. The DNA of the CDR3 is TGTGCCAGTCAGCTTCTCGGGGGGGCCGGGTACGAGCAGTACTTC. Its protein product is CASQLLGGAGYEQYF.

The gene calls are TRBV6-5 and TRBJ2-7, with 9 positions matching TRBD1. The trim removed 8 bases at V and 1 base at J, leaving 9 bases unmatched. Germline V lookup: CDR1 MNHEY, CDR2 SVGAGI. The CDR3 totals 15 residues. This CDR3 reads CASDWGTGLSYEQYF. The CDR3 DNA sequence: TGTGCCAGCGACTGGGGGACAGGGTTATCCTACGAGCAGTACTTC.

The rearrangement joins TRBV27 to TRBJ2-3, with 14 bases fitting TRBD2. Trimming at V came to 6 bases and at J to 3 bases, leaving 2 bases not matched to a gene. CDR3 length: 15 residues. Germline V gene sequence: CDR1 MNHEY, CDR2 SMNVEV (reference sequence). The CDR3 reads CASRTSGGATDTQYF. DNA for the CDR3: TGTGCCAGCAGGACTAGCGGGGGGGCAACAGATACGCAGTATTTT.

Regarding this clone: Other DNA sequences in the same sample also yield this CDR3. The V and J genes are TRBV18 and TRBJ1-2; tentative D call: TRBD1 (6 bases). This CDR3 spans 13 amino acids. Germline loops: CDR1 KGHSH, CDR2 LQKENI. Trimming cost V 6 bases and J 2 bases, with 10 bases left between them. This CDR3 is CASSPDRNYGYTF. The CDR3 DNA reads as TGTGCCAGCTCCCCCGACAGGAACTATGGCTACACCTTC. The complete variable domain, with remaining parts taken from reference TRBV18 and TRBJ1-2, reads NAGVMQNPRHLVRRRGQEARLRCSPMKGHSHVYWYRQLPEEGLKFMVYLQKENIIDESGMPKERFSAEFPKEGPSILRIQQVVRGDSAAYFCASSPDRNYGYTFGSGTRLTVV.

The chain couples TRBV6-6 to TRBJ2-7, with 10 positions matching TRBD1. Germline lookup yields CDR1 MNHNY and CDR2 SVGAGI (reference sequence). V shed 7 bases, J shed 5 bases, and the junction held 8 bases outside the gene matches. The CDR3 totals 14 residues. Here the CDR3 DNA reads TGTGCCAGCAATCCGGGACAGGGGCAACACGAGCAGTACTTC. Its translation: CASNPGQGQHEQYF.